This is a list of T cell receptor beta chains from one sample in a study of OX40 agonist ivuxolimab in advanced cancers. The table came from immunoSEQ multiplex PCR; TCRdb's copy has only in-frame clones and leaves some out. The sample yields 130,000 or so clones, just over 90% seen once. The specimen comprised CD4+ or CD8+ T cells sorted from blood, sampled in a trial of the OX40 agonist ivuxolimab. The receptors shown here come from an adult with an advanced solid tumor such as melanoma, head and neck, liver or kidney cancer. Each CDR3 is given with its conserved first and last residue. A D gene is named only where the DNA matches it firmly. Size values are once, few and many counts, or a class for expanded clones, and some rows have none.

>TRBV14|TRBD2|.|TRBJ2-1
CASSQSELAGVNEQFF
TGTGCCAGCAGCCAAAGTGAACTAGCGGGAGTCAATGAGCAGTTCTTC
>TRBV20-1|.|.|TRBJ2-3
CSAMEGTAQYF
TGCAGTGCTATGGAGGGCACGGCGCAGTATTTT
>TRBV5-6|TRBD1|.|TRBJ2-3
CASSHDRGPRTDTQYF
TGTGCCAGCAGCCACGACAGGGGTCCCCGCACAGATACGCAGTATTTT
>TRBV6-1|.|.|TRBJ2-4
CASSDLHGAKNIQYF
TGTGCCAGCAGTGATTTACACGGTGCCAAAAACATTCAGTACTTC
>TRBV19|.|once|TRBJ1-1
CASTRPGVGNTEAFF
TGTGCCAGTACCCGGCCAGGGGTAGGGAACACTGAAGCTTTCTTT
>TRBV7-9|.|.|TRBJ1-1
CASSPVGDTEAFF
TGTGCCAGCAGCCCAGTCGGGGACACTGAAGCTTTCTTT
>TRBV19|.|.|TRBJ2-7
CASSDIRGSASYEQYF
TGTGCCAGTAGTGACATTAGGGGGTCGGCATCCTACGAGCAGTACTTC
>TRBV2|.|.|TRBJ2-7
CASRSGPQRSEQYF
TGTGCCAGCAGGTCCGGGCCCCAGAGGTCCGAGCAGTACTTC
>TRBV18|TRBD1|.|TRBJ1-2
CASSPPTGGNYGYTF
TGTGCCAGCTCACCACCGACAGGGGGAAACTATGGCTACACCTTC
>TRBV5-1|.|.|TRBJ2-3
CASSFGAYTDTQYF
TGCGCCAGCAGCTTCGGGGCTTACACAGATACGCAGTATTTT
>TRBV28|.|.|TRBJ1-5
CASSLFPGDNQPQHF
TGTGCCAGCAGTTTATTCCCAGGGGACAATCAGCCCCAGCATTTT
>TRBV28|TRBD2|.|TRBJ2-3
CASSSQLAVGGDTQYF
TGTGCCAGCAGTTCCCAACTAGCGGTCGGGGGAGATACGCAGTATTTT
>TRBV2|.|.|TRBJ2-1
CASSRGTPANEQFF
TGTGCCAGCAGTCGGGGGACTCCAGCTAATGAGCAGTTCTTC
>TRBV4-1|.|few|TRBJ2-1
CAIGQLGHEQFF
TGCGCCATTGGACAGTTAGGACATGAGCAGTTCTTC
>TRBV7-2|.|.|TRBJ1-3
CASSLVWGNTIYF
TGTGCCAGCAGCTTAGTATGGGGAAACACCATATATTTT
>TRBV9|TRBD1|.|TRBJ2-5
CASSVQTGLETQYF
TGTGCCAGCAGCGTCCAGACAGGGTTGGAGACCCAGTACTTC
>TRBV30|.|.|TRBJ2-3
CAWSPGQPDGTQYF
TGTGCCTGGAGTCCAGGACAGCCCGACGGTACGCAGTATTTT
>TRBV7-9|TRBD1|.|TRBJ2-7
CASSLVRVRDSLEQYF
TGTGCCAGCAGCTTAGTGCGGGTGAGGGACAGCCTCGAGCAGTACTTC
>TRBV11-3|.|.|TRBJ2-7
CASSLVRSSYEQYF
TGTGCCAGCAGCTTAGTTCGCAGCTCCTACGAGCAGTACTTC
>TRBV6-5|.|.|TRBJ1-6
CASSYSNNSPLHF
TGTGCCAGCAGTTACTCGAACAATTCACCCCTCCACTTT
>TRBV5-6|TRBD2|once|TRBJ2-3
CASSLPSGISTDTQYF
TGTGCCAGCAGCTTGCCTAGCGGGATTAGCACAGATACGCAGTATTTT
>TRBV5-4|.|once|TRBJ1-2
CASSWHRDGYTF
TGTGCCAGCAGCTGGCACAGGGATGGCTACACCTTC
>TRBV9|.|.|TRBJ2-1
CASSVAPQTRGNEQFF
TGTGCCAGCAGCGTAGCCCCCCAAACTCGGGGCAATGAGCAGTTCTTC
>TRBV7-9|.|.|TRBJ1-1
CASSLMWVNTEAFF
TGTGCCAGCAGCTTAATGTGGGTGAACACTGAAGCTTTCTTT
>TRBV28|.|.|TRBJ2-7
CATKRTRGYEQYF
TGTGCCACTAAGAGGACGCGGGGCTACGAGCAGTACTTC
>TRBV7-2|TRBD1|.|TRBJ1-2
CAGRQGGGAYYGYTF
TGTGCCGGCAGGCAGGGAGGGGGCGCCTACTATGGCTACACCTTC
>TRBV28|TRBD1|.|TRBJ2-7
CASNIRGTESYEQYF
TGTGCCAGCAACATAAGGGGGACAGAATCCTACGAGCAGTACTTC
>TRBV30|.|.|TRBJ1-1
CAWTPRAVGTEAFF
TGTGCCTGGACCCCACGGGCTGTCGGCACTGAAGCTTTCTTT
>TRBV6-1|.|.|TRBJ1-5
CASYLEATSNQPQHF
TGTGCCAGCTACTTGGAGGCTACTAGCAATCAGCCCCAGCATTTT
>TRBV5-1|.|.|TRBJ2-6
CASRNVDLGSGANVLTF
TGCGCCAGCCGCAATGTGGATTTGGGCTCTGGGGCCAACGTCCTGACTTTC
>TRBV6-6|.|.|TRBJ1-2
CASSLEVNYGYTF
TGTGCCAGCAGTCTGGAGGTAAACTATGGCTACACCTTC
>TRBV4-3|TRBD2|once|TRBJ2-5
CASSLTSGLTQETQYF
TGCGCCAGCAGCCTAACTAGCGGGCTAACCCAAGAGACCCAGTACTTC